The 29 T cell receptor beta chains presented below share a single source sample, sequenced in a study of T cells in Graves' hyperthyroidism and ophthalmopathy. From RNA transcripts, TCR beta CDR3 regions were amplified. The HTBI primer set drove a first-round RT-PCR of the TCR CDR3. TCRdb processed the multiplex PCR reads anew with MiXCR; each CDR3 protein has one entry. Of more than 300,000 distinct CDR3 sequences listed, approximately 15% are singletons. Sequences were obtained from blood. The source is a woman aged 25-40 years with Graves' hyperthyroidism.

The rearrangement links TRBV20-1 to TRBJ2-7, with TRBD2 identical over 7 bases. The CDR3 runs to 15 residues. The V gene end was trimmed by 0 bases and the J gene end by 12 bases; junction bases not matched to a gene: 17. Looked up from germline, CDR1 is DFQATT and CDR2 is SNEGSKA (reference sequence). This CDR3 reads CSAREARGGGSSRYF. The CDR3 DNA sequence: TGCAGTGCTAGAGAGGCCCGGGGTGGCGGGAGCTCGCGGTACTTC.

The chain is built from TRBV5-1 and TRBJ1-3; 8 nucleotides align to TRBD1. Germline V CDR1 and CDR2: SGHRS, YFSETQ. This CDR3 comprises 15 residues. After removal of 4 bases from V and 4 bases from J, the junction contained 7 bases not matched to a gene. CDR3 loop: CASSGQTGAGNTIYF. Written as DNA, the CDR3 is TGCGCCAGCAGCGGACAGACAGGGGCAGGAAACACCATATATTTT.

The CDR3 region has the DNA TGTGCCAGCAGTTTCGACCCCGGAGTAGGGTACTTC. It is translated as CASSFDPGVGYF. The chain has TRBV6-2 or TRBV6-3 and TRBJ2-5, with D uncertain. V shed 4 bases and J shed 13 bases, with 16 bases lying between them. There are 12 residues in the CDR3. CDR1 and CDR2 from the germline V gene are MNHEY and SVGEGT.

This clonotype has at least ten counts. The chain is built from TRBV29-1 and TRBJ1-4, with D unclear. Germline V CDR1 and CDR2: SQVTM, ANQGSEA. This CDR3 contains 13 residues. The ends were cut back, 4 bases at V and 10 bases at J, with 16 bases in the middle. The CDR3 region has the DNA TGCAGCGTTGTCTACGCGGCCACCCCAAAACTGTTTTTT. Translated: CSVVYAATPKLFF. The variable domain in full, completed from reference TRBV29-1 and TRBJ1-4, reads SAVISQKPSRDICQRGTSLTIQCQVDSQVTMMFWYRQQPGQSLTLIATANQGSEATYESGFVIDKFPISRPNLTFSTLTVSNMSPEDSSIYLCSVVYAATPKLFFGSGTQLSVL.

A note on this clonotype: Sequence at one end of the junction differs from germline and may be a read error. The CDR3 protein is CAGSSKQGKFSEKLFF. In DNA form, the CDR3 reads TGTGCCGGCAGCTCCAAGCAGGGAAAGTTCAGCGAAAAACTGTTTTTT. The chain recombines TRBV7-9 with TRBJ1-4, with TRBD1 as a possible D gene (5 bases). This CDR3 has 16 residues. CDR1 and CDR2 (germline): SEHNR, FQNEAQ (reference sequence).

This clonotype showed up many times. The V gene is TRBV6-1, the J gene TRBJ1-1; no clear D gene. The CDR3 extends over 17 amino acids. V lost 5 bases and J 0 bases, leaving 19 bases between the germline ends. The V gene's germline CDR1 is MNHNS and CDR2 SASEGT. CDR3 residues: CASSYGRISNMNTEAFF. The CDR3 DNA reads TGTGCCAGCAGTTACGGGCGGATATCAAATATGAACACTGAAGCTTTCTTT.

This clonotype showed up many times. V and J are TRBV20-1 and TRBJ1-1; D not certain. Germline CDR1 reads DFQATT; CDR2 reads SNEGSKA (reference sequence). Trimming stripped 8 bases from V and 3 bases from J, with 10 bases between. The CDR3 is 11 amino acids. The CDR3 sequence is CSSLGYTEAFF. The CDR3 DNA is TGCAGTTCCTTGGGGTACACTGAAGCTTTCTTT.

The chain employs TRBV20-1 and TRBJ2-3; 10 positions agree with TRBD2. The V and J ends lost 3 bases and 11 bases, in that order; junction bases with no gene match: 14. Germline V gene sequence: CDR1 DFQATT, CDR2 SNEGSKA (reference sequence). The CDR3 sequence is 15 residues long. The CDR3 sequence: CSARTQAGGPEGQYF. The CDR3 nucleotides are TGCAGTGCTAGGACCCAAGCGGGAGGGCCCGAGGGGCAGTATTTT.

This clonotype showed up many times. The chain combines TRBV7-2 with TRBJ2-2; the D gene is possibly TRBD2 (6 bases). V lost 6 bases, J lost 5 bases, and 13 bases lay in between. Germline values: CDR1 SGHTA, CDR2 FQGNSA. The CDR3 loop spans 14 amino acids. The CDR3 nucleotides read TGTGCCAGCAGAGGGGAGGTAGTAACCGGGGAGCTGTTTTTT. It codes for CASRGEVVTGELFF.

For the CDR3, the DNA is TGTGCCAGCCGCGAGACTAGCGGAGCCGGTGAGCAGTTCTTC. As protein: CASRETSGAGEQFF. This sequence joins TRBV7-2 and TRBJ2-1; 9 nucleotides line up with TRBD2. The CDR3 has 14 amino acids. CDR1 SGHTA and CDR2 FQGNSA come from the germline V gene. The V and J ends lost 8 bases and 9 bases, in that order; junction bases with no gene match: 11.

This clonotype was observed many times. The chain links TRBV20-1 to TRBJ1-2; D gene uncertain. CDR1 DFQATT and CDR2 SNEGSKA come from the germline V gene (reference sequence). The germline V and J ends were trimmed by 6 bases and 8 bases, with 16 bases remaining between them. CDR3 size: 12 residues. CDR3 residues: CSAGSIIRGYTF. For the CDR3, the DNA is TGCAGTGCCGGGAGCATTATCAGAGGCTACACCTTC.

The chain joins TRBV28 to TRBJ2-2, with 7 bases that match TRBD2. Germline CDR1 MDHEN, CDR2 SYDVKM. V lost 1 base, J lost 1 base, and 3 bases stayed unmatched. The CDR3 runs 16 residues. The CDR3 here is CASSLSLAGNTGELFF. In DNA, the CDR3 is TGTGCCAGCAGTTTATCGTTAGCGGGGAACACCGGGGAGCTGTTTTTT.

The J gene is TRBJ2-7, the V gene TRBV7-9, with a weak D call TRBD2 (7 bases). Germline lookup yields CDR1 SEHNR and CDR2 FQNEAQ (reference sequence). The CDR3 has 12 amino acids. Deletions cut 4 bases from V and 10 bases from J, with 14 bases between. CDR3 loop: CASSWGGGEQYF. CDR3 in DNA: TGTGCCAGCAGCTGGGGGGGGGGCGAACAGTACTTC.

V usage is TRBV12-3 or TRBV12-4 and J usage is TRBJ1-6; D is unresolved. This CDR3 region has 14 residues. Trimming shortened V by 1 base and J by 7 bases, and 8 bases separated the two germline ends. The CDR3 sequence is CASSLGTFNSPLHF. The DNA of the CDR3 is TGTGCCAGCAGTTTAGGCACGTTCAATTCACCCCTCCACTTT.

The chain has TRBV7-2 and TRBJ1-5, with D uncertain. Germline V gene lookup returns CDR1 SGHTA and CDR2 FQGNSA. Trimming removed 1 base at V and 4 bases at J, with 11 bases between. CDR3 length: 15 residues. CDR3 protein: CASSLVLRPNQPQHF. The CDR3 coding sequence is TGTGCCAGCAGCTTAGTCCTACGACCGAATCAGCCCCAGCATTTT.

Ten or more counts support this clonotype. J is TRBJ2-7 and V is TRBV20-1; 7 nucleotides match TRBD2. Unmatched junction bases numbered 4, after V lost 0 bases and J lost 2 bases. The CDR3 sequence is 14 residues long. Germline V gene data show CDR1 as DFQATT and CDR2 as SNEGSKA (reference sequence). The CDR3 DNA reads TGCAGTGCTAGAGAGAGGACTAGGGCCTACGAGCAGTACTTC. It codes for CSARERTRAYEQYF.

This chain uses TRBV9 with TRBJ2-2; D unclear. Per germline, CDR1 SGDLS and CDR2 YYNGEE. V shed 3 bases and J shed 0 bases, with 18 bases lying between them. The CDR3 has 18 amino acids. This CDR3 is CASSAPLRRTPNTGELFF. In DNA, the CDR3 is TGTGCCAGCAGCGCACCCCTACGACGCACCCCGAACACCGGGGAGCTGTTTTTT.

There are many counts of this clonotype. The chain has TRBV19 and TRBJ2-1; 10 nucleotides align to TRBD2. CDR1 is LNHDA, CDR2 SQIVND, per germline (reference sequence). The CDR3 runs 16 residues. V lost 7 bases to trimming and J lost 7 bases; unmatched junction nucleotides: 13. The CDR3 spells CASNGAAGGHWNEQFF. As DNA, the CDR3 is TGTGCCAGTAACGGGGCAGCGGGAGGGCATTGGAATGAGCAGTTCTTC.

This clonotype occurred many times. V gene TRBV20-1 combines with J gene TRBJ2-3; 14 nucleotides line up with TRBD2. The germline V gene has CDR1 DFQATT and CDR2 SNEGSKA (reference sequence). J was trimmed by 2 bases and V by 3 bases; bases with no gene match: 7. The CDR3 runs to 17 residues. The CDR3, as DNA: TGCAGTGCTAGGGGGACTAGCGGGAGTTCGTACACAGATACGCAGTATTTT. The encoded protein is CSARGTSGSSYTDTQYF.

V and J are TRBV7-9 and TRBJ1-4; no clear D gene. V lost 7 bases and J 5 bases, leaving 14 bases between the germline ends. This CDR3 contains 14 residues. Germline CDR1 SEHNR, CDR2 FQNEAQ (reference sequence). The CDR3 region is CASTAKDGNEKLFF. The CDR3 nucleotides are TGTGCCAGCACCGCAAAGGACGGAAATGAAAAACTGTTTTTT.

The chain has TRBV5-4 and TRBJ2-1, with a tentative D call TRBD2 (6 bases). Germline assignment: CDR1 SGHNT and CDR2 YYREEE (reference sequence). Deletions cut 3 bases from V and 4 bases from J, with 14 bases between. The CDR3 loop spans 15 amino acids. This chain's CDR3 is CASSSNSGLYNEQFF. The CDR3 DNA is TGTGCCAGCAGCTCGAATAGCGGCCTGTACAATGAGCAGTTCTTC.

The sample holds many counts of this clonotype. Written as DNA, the CDR3 is TGCAGTGCTAGACGGCCGGCTTATGGCTACACCTTC. As protein: CSARRPAYGYTF. The V gene is TRBV20-1, the J gene TRBJ1-2; D is unresolved. The germline V and J ends were trimmed by 2 bases and 5 bases, with 9 bases remaining between them. The V gene's germline CDR1 is DFQATT and CDR2 SNEGSKA (reference sequence). The CDR3 extends over 12 amino acids.

The table lists this clonotype with many counts. V gene TRBV6-2 or TRBV6-3 combines with J gene TRBJ2-7; unclear D gene. The germline V gene encodes CDR1 MNHEY and CDR2 SVGEGT. The ends were cut back, 6 bases at V and 1 base at J, with 13 bases in the middle. The CDR3 covers 14 residues. Here the CDR3 reads CASSYREGSYEQYF. In nucleotides, the CDR3 is TGTGCCAGCAGCTATAGGGAAGGATCCTACGAGCAGTACTTC.

This sequence joins TRBV7-2 and TRBJ2-7; D is uncertain. CDR3 length: 13 residues. V was pared by 8 bases and J by 2 bases, with 13 bases between. Looked up from germline, CDR1 is SGHTA and CDR2 is FQGNSA. DNA of the CDR3: TGTGCCAGCCGCCGACTCCTCGCCTACGAGCAGTACTTC. Translating it yields CASRRLLAYEQYF.

This clonotype was recorded many times. The chain links TRBV4-3 to TRBJ2-5; 7 bases line up with TRBD2. J was trimmed by 4 bases and V by 7 bases; bases with no gene match: 3. The germline V gene has CDR1 LGHNA and CDR2 YSLEER. The CDR3 consists of 12 residues. DNA for the CDR3: TGCGCCAGCACCTTAGCGGGAGAGACCCAGTACTTC. Its protein product is CASTLAGETQYF.

This clonotype was seen many times. This chain joins TRBV27 and TRBJ2-7, with 10 nucleotides matching TRBD2. V gave up 6 bases and J gave up 1 base; unmatched junction bases: 21. Per the germline V gene, CDR1 is MNHEY and CDR2 is SMNVEV (reference sequence). The CDR3 has 20 residues. Here the CDR3 DNA reads TGTGCCAGCAGCCTTTCAGGGGGCTTAAGAACTAGCGGGAAGTCCTACGAGCAGTACTTC. Amino acid sequence: CASSLSGGLRTSGKSYEQYF.

This clonotype was detected only a few times. The chain combines TRBV7-2 with TRBJ2-5; the D is unclear. Trimming cost V 5 bases and J 4 bases, with 8 bases left between them. From germline, CDR1 is SGHTA and CDR2 FQGNSA. This CDR3 comprises 12 residues. CDR3 DNA: TGTGCCAGCAGCACCCTAGTAGAGACCCAGTACTTC. Translated: CASSTLVETQYF.

This chain links TRBV20-1 with TRBJ2-3; D is perhaps TRBD1 (6 bases). V shed 4 bases and J shed 0 bases, with 14 bases lying between them. The CDR3 has 15 residues. The germline gives CDR1 DFQATT, CDR2 SNEGSKA (reference sequence). The CDR3 sequence is CSAKQGHRSTDTQYF. The CDR3 nucleotides read TGCAGTGCTAAACAGGGTCATAGGAGCACAGATACGCAGTATTTT.

This clonotype was recorded at least ten times. The J gene is TRBJ1-6, the V gene TRBV6-1, with D unclear. This CDR3 comprises 15 residues. V was pared by 1 base and J by 1 base, with 5 bases between. The germline gives CDR1 MNHNS, CDR2 SASEGT. CDR3 sequence reads: CASSEDGSYNSPLHF. Here the CDR3 DNA reads TGTGCCAGCAGTGAAGATGGTTCCTATAATTCACCCCTCCACTTT.